This T cell receptor beta chain was observed in a study of T cells in Graves' hyperthyroidism and ophthalmopathy. Trimming at V came to 4 bases and at J to 4 bases, leaving 0 bases not matched to a gene. The CDR3 runs to 13 residues. CDR1 is SGHAT and CDR2 is FQDESV in the germline V gene (reference sequence). Study-level findings and limits: Model-based prediction identified ophthalmopathy a median about 7 months prior to its onset. Peripheral blood also featured most of the thyroid clonotypes expanded above 0.001.

This clonotype was counted at least ten times. Antigen: not known. The cohort's ophthalmopathy patients, a group with duration under 3 months, had a Clinical Activity Score of at least 3 and a NOSPECS grade of at least 4. TCR beta CDR3 regions were amplified from RNA. First-round RT-PCR targeting the TCR CDR3 was performed with the HTBI primer set. A single record per CDR3 protein comes from TCRdb applying MiXCR to the multiplex PCR reads. Altogether approximately 610,000 distinct CDR3 sequences are present, under 15% being singletons, with the ten largest covering 4.3%. The material sequenced was blood. This sequence was found in a woman between 40 and 50 years old with Graves' ophthalmopathy. This chain uses TRBV11-1 with TRBJ2-7, with 11 nucleotides matching TRBD1. This chain's CDR3 is CASSWDRGYEQYF. Here the CDR3 DNA reads TGTGCCAGCAGCTGGGACAGGGGGTACGAGCAGTACTTC.